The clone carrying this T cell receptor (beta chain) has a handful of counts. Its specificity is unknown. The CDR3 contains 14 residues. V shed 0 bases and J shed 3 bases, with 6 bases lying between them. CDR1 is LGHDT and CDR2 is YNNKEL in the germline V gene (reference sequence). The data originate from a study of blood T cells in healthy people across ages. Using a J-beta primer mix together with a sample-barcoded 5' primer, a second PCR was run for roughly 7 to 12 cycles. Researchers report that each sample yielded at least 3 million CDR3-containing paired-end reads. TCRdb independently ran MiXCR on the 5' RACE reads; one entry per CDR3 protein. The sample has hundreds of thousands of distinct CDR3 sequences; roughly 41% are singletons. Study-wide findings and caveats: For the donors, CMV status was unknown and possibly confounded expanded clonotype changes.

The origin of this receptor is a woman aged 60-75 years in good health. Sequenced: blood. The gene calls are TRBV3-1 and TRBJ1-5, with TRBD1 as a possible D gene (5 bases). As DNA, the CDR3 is TGTGCCAGCAGCCAAGAGGGACTCAATCAGCCCCAGCATTTT. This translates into CASSQEGLNQPQHF.